This T cell receptor (beta chain) was recovered during a study of blood T cell repertoires in COVID-19. Study as a whole: In each case, the material was cDNA or gDNA derived from T cells, B-cell-depleted T cells, or PBMCs.

Looked up from germline, CDR1 is SEHNR and CDR2 is FQNEAQ (reference sequence). The V and J ends lost 0 bases and 5 bases respectively, with 10 bases between them. This CDR3 has 14 residues. Per the study methods: Scientists estimated how many nucleated cells there were by amplifying reference gene primers. Clones were read by immunoSEQ multiplex PCR, and TCRdb kept only the in-frame ones, dropping some. From that table come the V and J calls and clone size; the DNA was used to work out D and trimming. The sample holds under 350,000 clones, almost 85% seen once. Source material: peripheral blood. This TCR was recovered from a human donor in a cohort sampled during active COVID-19. The rearrangement uses TRBV7-9 and TRBJ1-1; D gene uncertain. The CDR3 sequence: CASSLARGRTEAFF. CDR3 DNA: TGTGCCAGCAGCTTAGCGCGGGGAAGGACTGAAGCTTTCTTT.